Shown below are 5 T cell receptor beta chains from a single sample sequenced in a study of beta chain features in type 1 diabetes. Every isolated RNA sample was fully reverse transcribed, so sequencing captured expressed TCRB transcripts. Some clones are missing from TCRdb's copy, which holds only in-frame ones; the method was immunoSEQ multiplex PCR. The data show 330,000 or so clones, roughly a fifth seen once. Sequencing input: naive CD4+ T cells from blood. These receptors came from a woman between 18 and 30 years old in good health.

The rearrangement joins TRBV5-1 to TRBJ2-7; tentatively, D is TRBD1 (6 bases). The CDR3 length is 15 residues. Germline V CDR1 and CDR2: SGHRS, YFSETQ. V was pared by 4 bases and J by 3 bases, with 17 bases between. In DNA, the CDR3 is TGCGCCAGCAGCCAACGGGACAACACCCTCTACGAGCAGTACTTC. Its translation: CASSQRDNTLYEQYF.

This clone came up a few times. This sequence joins TRBV7-9 and TRBJ1-6, with 7 bases that match TRBD1. The CDR3 runs to 15 residues. Per the germline V gene, CDR1 is SEHNR and CDR2 is FQNEAQ (reference sequence). V was clipped by 5 bases and J by 10 bases; unmatched bases: 11. The CDR3, as DNA: TGTGCCAGCAGCCCCCCCCAGGGGGGCGGCTCACCCCTCCACTTT. This encodes CASSPPQGGGSPLHF.

The chain links TRBV7-2 to TRBJ2-5; 10 bases map to TRBD2. Germline loops: CDR1 SGHTA, CDR2 FQGNSA. The CDR3 is made up of 15 amino acids. J gave up 4 bases and V 5 bases, and 7 bases lay outside the gene matches. In nucleotides, the CDR3 is TGTGCCAGCAGCAACCTAGCGGGAGCGGGAGAGACCCAGTACTTC. Its protein product is CASSNLAGAGETQYF.

This chain uses TRBV10-3 with TRBJ1-2, with unresolved D. The CDR3 loop spans 12 amino acids. Germline V gene data show CDR1 as ENHRY and CDR2 as SYGVKD. Trimming left V 0 bases short and J 6 bases short, with 5 bases between. CDR3 amino acids: CAISESSDGYTF. CDR3 bases: TGTGCCATCAGTGAGTCTTCAGATGGCTACACCTTC.

The chain employs TRBV6-5 and TRBJ1-1; D is perhaps TRBD1 (5 bases). Germline CDR1 and CDR2: MNHEY and SVGAGI. CDR3 length: 13 residues. Trimming cost V 6 bases and J 9 bases, with 17 bases left between them. The CDR3 DNA follows: TGTGCCAGCAGCCGCACGTCGGGGGAAAAAGCTTTCTTT. Translated, it gives CASSRTSGEKAFF.